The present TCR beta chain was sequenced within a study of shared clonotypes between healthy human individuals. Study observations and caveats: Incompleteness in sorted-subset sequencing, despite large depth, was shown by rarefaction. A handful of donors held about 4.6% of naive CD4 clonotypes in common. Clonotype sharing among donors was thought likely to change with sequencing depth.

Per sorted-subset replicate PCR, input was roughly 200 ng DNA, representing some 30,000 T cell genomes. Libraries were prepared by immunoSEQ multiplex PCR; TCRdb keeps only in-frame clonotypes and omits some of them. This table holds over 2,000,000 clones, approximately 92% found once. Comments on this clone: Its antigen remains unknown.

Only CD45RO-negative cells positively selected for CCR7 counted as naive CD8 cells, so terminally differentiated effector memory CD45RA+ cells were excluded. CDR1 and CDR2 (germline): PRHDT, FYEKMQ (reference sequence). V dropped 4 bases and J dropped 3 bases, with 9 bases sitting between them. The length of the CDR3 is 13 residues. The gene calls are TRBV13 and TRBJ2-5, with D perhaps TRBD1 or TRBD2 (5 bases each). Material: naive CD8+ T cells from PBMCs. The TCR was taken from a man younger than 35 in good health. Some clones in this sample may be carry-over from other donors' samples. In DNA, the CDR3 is TGTGCCAGCAGCTCGAGGGGTAAAGAGACCCAGTACTTC. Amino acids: CASSSRGKETQYF.